Sequencing of this T cell receptor beta chain was carried out in a study of shared clonotypes between healthy human individuals. Per the original methods: ImmunoSEQ sequences covered only the junction and lacked quality scores; filtering therefore differed. Measured with immunoSEQ multiplex PCR; TCRdb has only the in-frame clones, and not every one. D and trimming come from the DNA, and the V and J calls and clone size come from that table. The repertoire holds roughly 500,000 clones, with over 75% as singletons. In the case of this clone: The antigen is unknown.

The CDR3 extends over 14 amino acids. CDR1 GTSNPN and CDR2 SVGIG come from the germline V gene (reference sequence). The junction had 6 bases not matched to a gene; V was cut back by 3 bases and J by 2 bases. General observations from the study: In this cohort, only blood was sampled, and tissue repertoires likely differ.

The sequencing input was PBMCs. The rearrangement uses TRBV30 and TRBJ2-5, with 7 bases that match TRBD2. The TCR originated in a woman aged 40 to 50 in good health. Some clones in this sample may be carry-over from other donors' samples. The CDR3 DNA reads as TGTGCCTGGAGCGACCCGGGAGGACAAGAGACCCAGTACTTC. Encoded protein: CAWSDPGGQETQYF. Together with reference TRBV30 and TRBJ2-5, the CDR3 gives the full variable domain: SQTIHQWPATLVQPVGSPLSLECTVEGTSNPNLYWYRQAAGRGLQLLFYSVGIGQISSEVPQNLSASRPQDRQFILSSKKLLLSDSGFYLCAWSDPGGQETQYFGPGTRLLVL.